Presented here are 15 T cell receptor beta chains from one specimen sequenced in a study of T cell repertoires in cytomegalovirus infection. TCRdb ran MiXCR on the reads and lists one entry per CDR3 protein. There are 90,000 to 110,000 distinct CDR3 sequences in the sample; around 28% occur only once, and 80% to 90% lies in the top ten. For these receptors, no antigen is known. Sequencing used CD8+ T cells from cultured PBMCs, obtained from culture after CMV antigen stimulation. The receptors shown here come from a human donor in good health (CMV status not recorded). Some clones in this sample may be carry-over from other donors' samples.

The chain uses TRBV12-3 or TRBV12-4 and TRBJ1-2, with D hard to call. V lost 10 bases and J lost 7, with 13 bases in between. The CDR3 spans 11 residues. CDR3 amino acids: CATRFGFGYTF. Written as DNA, the CDR3 is TGTGCCACCCGTTTTGGATTTGGCTACACCTTC.

The V call is TRBV5-6, the J call TRBJ1-4; D might be TRBD1 (6 bases). The germline V gene encodes CDR1 SGHDT and CDR2 YYEEEE. CDR3 length: 14 amino acids. The V and J ends lost 1 base and 8 bases respectively, with 12 bases between them. This CDR3 is CASSLRTGGEKLFF. The CDR3 nucleotides are TGTGCCAGCAGCTTGAGGACGGGGGGCGAAAAACTGTTTTTT.

The rearrangement joins TRBV11-2 to TRBJ2-2; 9 bases match TRBD1. This CDR3 contains 18 residues. Germline V CDR1 and CDR2: SGHAT, FQNNGV. The V segment lost 4 bases and the J segment 0 bases; nucleotides outside the gene matches: 9. The CDR3, as DNA: TGTGCCAGCAGCTCCCCTATACAGGGGGCGACGAACACCGGGGAGCTGTTTTTT. Translation: CASSSPIQGATNTGELFF.

This clonotype occurred a few times. The V and J genes are TRBV12-3 or TRBV12-4 and TRBJ2-7, with D unclear. Trimming took off 2 bases at V and 3 bases at J, with 8 bases between the two ends. This CDR3 contains 13 residues. CDR3 residues: CASSLLVIYEQYF. The CDR3 region has the DNA TGTGCCAGCAGTTTACTGGTAATCTACGAGCAGTACTTC.

The J gene is TRBJ2-1, the V gene TRBV6-1; TRBD2 matches 10 bases. V shed 6 bases, J shed 9 bases, and the junction held 11 bases outside the gene matches. CDR1 and CDR2 (germline): MNHNS, SASEGT. This CDR3 has 15 residues. The CDR3: CASSKQAGGTTEQFF. CDR3 bases: TGTGCCAGCAGCAAACAAGCGGGGGGGACCACTGAGCAGTTCTTC.

In this sample, this clonotype turned up a few times. CDR3 DNA sequence: TGTGCCAGCAGTTACGGTCGTGTTGGAAACACCATATATTTT. Translated: CASSYGRVGNTIYF. The rearrangement links TRBV6-6 to TRBJ1-3; the D is unclear. This CDR3 has 14 amino acids. The germline V and J ends were trimmed by 2 bases and 3 bases, with 8 bases remaining between them. From germline, CDR1 is MNHNY and CDR2 SVGAGI (reference sequence).

The rearrangement joins TRBV6-1 to TRBJ2-7, with 8 nucleotides matching TRBD1. After removal of 1 base from V and 2 bases from J, the junction contained 7 bases not matched to a gene. CDR1 is MNHNS and CDR2 is SASEGT in the germline V gene. This CDR3 has 16 amino acids. The CDR3 nucleotides are TGTGCCAGCAGTGAAGGTGGACAGGGACTCCCCTACGAGCAGTACTTC. The encoded protein is CASSEGGQGLPYEQYF.

The rearrangement uses TRBV6-5 and TRBJ2-2, with 7 bases matching TRBD1. CDR3 size: 15 residues. V dropped 5 bases and J dropped 7; count of bases not matched to a gene: 10. The V gene's germline CDR1 is MNHEY and CDR2 SVGAGI. The CDR3 is CASSRGTVQVGELFF. As DNA, the CDR3 is TGTGCCAGCAGTAGGGGGACAGTCCAGGTCGGGGAGCTGTTTTTT.

This clonotype was seen only a few times. The chain carries TRBV28 and TRBJ1-1, with D possibly TRBD1 on 6 matching bases. This CDR3 comprises 14 residues. Germline assignment: CDR1 MDHEN and CDR2 SYDVKM. V was pared by 5 bases and J by 7 bases, with 17 bases between. The CDR3 bases are TGTGCCAGCAGTATAGATACAGGGCTTCATGAAGCTTTCTTT. The encoded protein is CASSIDTGLHEAFF.

V usage is TRBV2 and J usage is TRBJ2-7; D possibly corresponds to TRBD2 (5 bases). The CDR3 totals 15 residues. Germline CDR1 reads SNHLY; CDR2 reads FYNNEI. Deletions cut 4 bases from V and 0 bases from J, with 13 bases between. The CDR3 region has the DNA TGTGCCAGCAGTGGGCTAGCAACTAACTCCTACGAGCAGTACTTC. Its protein is CASSGLATNSYEQYF.

This clonotype was seen ten or more times. This sequence joins TRBV7-6 and TRBJ1-4; D is unresolved. Trimming stripped 6 bases from V and 8 bases from J, with 19 bases between. The CDR3 length is 15 residues. In germline, CDR1 is SGHVS, CDR2 FNYEAQ. For the CDR3, the DNA is TGTGCCAGCAGTCGCCCGCGGGGTTCGGGAGAAAAACTGTTTTTT. This sequence encodes CASSRPRGSGEKLFF.

There are many counts of this clonotype. The chain carries TRBV7-8 and TRBJ1-1, with 9 bases lining up with TRBD1. V was clipped by 6 bases and J by 0 bases; unmatched bases: 8. The CDR3 is 16 amino acids. CDR1 SGHVS and CDR2 FQNEAQ come from the germline V gene. CDR3 DNA sequence: TGTGCCAGCAGAACCGGGACAGGGCTCATGAACACTGAAGCTTTCTTT. Residues: CASRTGTGLMNTEAFF. Based on the CDR3 plus reference TRBV7-8 and TRBJ1-1, the full variable domain is GAGVSQSPRYKVAKRGQDVALRCDPISGHVSLFWYQQALGQGPEFLTYFQNEAQLDKSGLPSDRFFAERPEGSVSTLKIQRTQQEDSAVYLCASRTGTGLMNTEAFFGQGTRLTVV.

There are a few counts of this clonotype. V usage is TRBV27 and J usage is TRBJ1-6; D is uncertain. The CDR3 runs 14 residues. Trimming pared 4 bases from V and 4 bases from J, leaving 8 bases between. Per germline, CDR1 MNHEY and CDR2 SMNVEV (reference sequence). CDR3 sequence: CASSSVYYNSPLHF. CDR3 DNA sequence: TGTGCCAGCAGTTCAGTTTATTATAATTCACCCCTCCACTTT.

This clonotype has ten or more counts. This chain links TRBV5-8 with TRBJ2-7; D possibly corresponds to TRBD2 (5 bases). Per germline, CDR1 SGHTS and CDR2 YDEGEE. This CDR3 region has 12 residues. Between the trimmed V and J ends, which lost 10 bases and 1 base, there was a span of 12 bases. DNA for the CDR3: TGTGCCGACCAGGAGCGGTCCTACGAGCAGTACTTC. Amino acids: CADQERSYEQYF. Full variable domain (outside the CDR3, taken from reference TRBV5-8 and TRBJ2-7): EAGVTQSPTHLIKTRGQQATLRCSPISGHTSVYWYQQALGLGLQFLLWYDEGEERNRGNFPPRFSGRQFPNYSSELNVNALELEDSALYLCADQERSYEQYFGPGTRLTVT.

This clonotype has a count of ten or more. This chain links TRBV7-9 with TRBJ2-7; D tentatively fits TRBD1 or TRBD2 (5 bases each). This CDR3 contains 16 residues. Germline CDR1 is SEHNR and CDR2 is FQNEAQ (reference sequence). V lost 5 bases and J lost 0, with 17 bases in between. The CDR3 coding sequence is TGTGCCAGCAGCCAACTCGGGACGTCCAGCTCCTACGAGCAGTACTTC. Protein: CASSQLGTSSSYEQYF.